This TCR beta chain was captured in a study of technical replicates of blood from a few donors. The ends lost 3 bases at V and 1 base at J; junction bases unmatched: 16. Germline V CDR1 and CDR2: SGHRS, YFSETQ. The CDR3 consists of 20 residues. Assay: immunoSEQ multiplex PCR; the TCRdb copy retains only in-frame clones and omits some. The data show more than 90,000 clones, around 95% seen once. The chain uses TRBV5-1 and TRBJ2-1, with 10 bases fitting TRBD2. This receptor was taken from a human donor in good health. Sample: T cells isolated from PBMCs. CDR3 sequence (DNA): TGCGCCAGCAGCTCCCCCGTCGGGCTAGCGGGAGTACGATCCTACAATGAGCAGTTCTTC. Its translation is CASSSPVGLAGVRSYNEQFF.